This TCR beta chain was found in a study of cytomegalovirus exposure and HLA in healthy donors. Findings and caveats of the study: There were a few CMV-associated chains whose specificity for CMV antigens was confirmed in vitro. The tendency of first-cohort TCR clusters to co-occur in the 120 or so validation repertoires was identified by a subsequent analysis.

In regard to this clone: Its antigen is unidentified. It is unclear where the CDR3 begins or ends on the DNA, so no DNA is shown, and the CDR3 is as TCRdb lists it.

The CDR3 is made up of 12 amino acids, end residues included. The germline CDR1 and CDR2 sequences are MDHEN and SYDVKM. The repertoire was sequenced with immunoSEQ multiplex PCR; TCRdb's copy has only in-frame clones and lacks some. Altogether about 79,000 clones are present, 93% being singletons, with the ten largest covering 3.6%. From the approximately 120-subject validation cohort, which was separate from the approximately 670-subject first cohort, the donors were drawn. Sequencing was carried out using PBMCs. The clonotype originates from a woman under 40 in good health and CMV-seronegative. This chain links TRBV28 with TRBJ1-3. CDR3 amino acids: CASSTSGGTIYF.